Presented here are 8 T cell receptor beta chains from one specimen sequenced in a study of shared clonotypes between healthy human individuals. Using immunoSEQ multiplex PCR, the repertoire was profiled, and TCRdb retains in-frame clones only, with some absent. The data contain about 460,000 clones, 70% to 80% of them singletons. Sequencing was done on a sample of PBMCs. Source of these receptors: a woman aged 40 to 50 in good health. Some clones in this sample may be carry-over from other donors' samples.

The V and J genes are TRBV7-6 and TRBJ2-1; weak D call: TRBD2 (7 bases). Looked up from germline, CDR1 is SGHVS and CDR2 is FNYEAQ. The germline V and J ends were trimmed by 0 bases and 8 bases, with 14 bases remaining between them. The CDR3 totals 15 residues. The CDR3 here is CASSLAGGGSYEQFF. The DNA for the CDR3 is TGTGCCAGCAGCTTAGCGGGGGGCGGGAGCTATGAGCAGTTCTTC. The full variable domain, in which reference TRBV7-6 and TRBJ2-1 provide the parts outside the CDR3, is GAGVSQSPRYKVTKRGQDVALRCDPISGHVSLYWYRQALGQGPEFLTYFNYEAQQDKSGLPNDRFSAERPEGSISTLTIQRTEQRDSAMYRCASSLAGGGSYEQFFGPGTRLTVL.

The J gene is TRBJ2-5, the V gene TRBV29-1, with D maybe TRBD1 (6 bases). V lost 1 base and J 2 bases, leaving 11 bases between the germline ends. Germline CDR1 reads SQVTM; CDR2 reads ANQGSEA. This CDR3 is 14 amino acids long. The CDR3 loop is CSVEGTAWQETQYF. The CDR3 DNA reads TGCAGCGTTGAAGGGACAGCGTGGCAAGAGACCCAGTACTTC.

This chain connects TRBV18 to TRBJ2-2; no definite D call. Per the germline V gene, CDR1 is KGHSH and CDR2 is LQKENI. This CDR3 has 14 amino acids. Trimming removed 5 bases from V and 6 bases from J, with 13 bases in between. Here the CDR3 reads CASSTSARSGELFF. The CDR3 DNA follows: TGTGCCAGCTCAACCTCTGCTAGGTCCGGGGAGCTGTTTTTT.

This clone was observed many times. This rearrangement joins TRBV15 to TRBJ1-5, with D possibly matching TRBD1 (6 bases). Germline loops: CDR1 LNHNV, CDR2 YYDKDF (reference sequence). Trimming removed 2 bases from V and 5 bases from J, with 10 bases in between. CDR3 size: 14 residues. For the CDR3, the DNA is TGTGCCACCAGCAGACAGGGGCAGGATCAGCCCCAGCATTTT. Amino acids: CATSRQGQDQPQHF.

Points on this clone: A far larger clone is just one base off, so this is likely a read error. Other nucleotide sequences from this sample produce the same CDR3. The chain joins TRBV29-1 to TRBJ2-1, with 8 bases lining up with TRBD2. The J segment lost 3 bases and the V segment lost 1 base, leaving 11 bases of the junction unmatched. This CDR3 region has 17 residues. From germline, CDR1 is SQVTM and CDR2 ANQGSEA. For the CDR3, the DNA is TGCAGCGTTGAAGGGTTCGCAGGAACTAGCGGCTACAATGAGCAGTTCTTC. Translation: CSVEGFAGTSGYNEQFF.

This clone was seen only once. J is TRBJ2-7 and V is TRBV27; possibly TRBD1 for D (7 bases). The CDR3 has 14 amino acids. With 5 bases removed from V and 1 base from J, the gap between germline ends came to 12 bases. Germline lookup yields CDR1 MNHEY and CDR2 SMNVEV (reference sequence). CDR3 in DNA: TGTGCCAGCAGTGCGCGGGGACAGTCCTACGAGCAGTACTTC. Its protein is CASSARGQSYEQYF.

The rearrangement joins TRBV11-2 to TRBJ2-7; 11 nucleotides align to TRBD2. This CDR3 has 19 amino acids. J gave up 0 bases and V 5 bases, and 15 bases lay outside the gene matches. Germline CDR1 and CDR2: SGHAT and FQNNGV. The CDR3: CASSAGLAAPGGSSYEQYF. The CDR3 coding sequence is TGTGCCAGCAGCGCGGGACTAGCGGCCCCGGGGGGAAGCTCCTACGAGCAGTACTTC.

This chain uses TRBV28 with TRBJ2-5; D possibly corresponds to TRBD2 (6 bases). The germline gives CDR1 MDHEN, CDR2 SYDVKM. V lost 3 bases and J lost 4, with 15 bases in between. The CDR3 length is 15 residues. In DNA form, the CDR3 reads TGTGCCAGCAGTTTCAACTTTCCGCGGGGAGAGACCCAGTACTTC. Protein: CASSFNFPRGETQYF.